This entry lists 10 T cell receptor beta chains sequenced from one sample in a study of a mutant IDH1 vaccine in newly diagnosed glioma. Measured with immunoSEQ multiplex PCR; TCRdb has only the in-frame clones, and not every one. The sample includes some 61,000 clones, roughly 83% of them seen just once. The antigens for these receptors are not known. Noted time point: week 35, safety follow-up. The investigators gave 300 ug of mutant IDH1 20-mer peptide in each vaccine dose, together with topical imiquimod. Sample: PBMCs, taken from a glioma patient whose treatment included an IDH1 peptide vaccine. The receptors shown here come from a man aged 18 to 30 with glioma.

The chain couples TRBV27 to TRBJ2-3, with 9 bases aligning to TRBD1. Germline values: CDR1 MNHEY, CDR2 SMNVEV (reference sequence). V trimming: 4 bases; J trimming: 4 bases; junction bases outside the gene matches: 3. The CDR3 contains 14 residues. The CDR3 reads CASSSTGGADTQYF. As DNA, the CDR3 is TGTGCCAGCAGTTCTACAGGGGGCGCAGATACGCAGTATTTT.

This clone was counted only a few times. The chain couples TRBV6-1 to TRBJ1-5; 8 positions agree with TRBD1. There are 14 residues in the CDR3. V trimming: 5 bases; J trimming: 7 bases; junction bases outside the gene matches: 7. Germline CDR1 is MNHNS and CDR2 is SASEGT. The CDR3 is CASSTGGSRQPQHF. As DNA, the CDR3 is TGTGCCAGCAGTACAGGGGGAAGTAGACAGCCCCAGCATTTT.

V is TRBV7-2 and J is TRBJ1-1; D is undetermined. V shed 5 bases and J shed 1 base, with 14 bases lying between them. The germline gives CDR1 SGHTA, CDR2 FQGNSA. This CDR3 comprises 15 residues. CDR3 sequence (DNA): TGTGCCAGCAGCCCGAACCGGCGGCGGAACACTGAAGCTTTCTTT. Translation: CASSPNRRRNTEAFF.

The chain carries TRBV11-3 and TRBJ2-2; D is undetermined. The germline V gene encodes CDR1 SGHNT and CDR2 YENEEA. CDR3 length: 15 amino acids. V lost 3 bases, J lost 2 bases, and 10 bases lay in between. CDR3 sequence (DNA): TGTGCCAGCAGCTTTTCAGACATTAACACCGGGGAGCTGTTTTTT. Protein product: CASSFSDINTGELFF.

Here the CDR3 reads CSGFSQGFGTEAFF. For the CDR3, the DNA is TGCAGCGGGTTTTCACAGGGGTTTGGCACTGAAGCTTTCTTT. The V call is TRBV29-1, the J call TRBJ1-1; the match to TRBD1 covers 7 bases. Trimming at V came to 7 bases and at J to 4 bases, leaving 12 bases not matched to a gene. Germline V lookup: CDR1 SQVTM, CDR2 ANQGSEA. The CDR3 has 14 amino acids.

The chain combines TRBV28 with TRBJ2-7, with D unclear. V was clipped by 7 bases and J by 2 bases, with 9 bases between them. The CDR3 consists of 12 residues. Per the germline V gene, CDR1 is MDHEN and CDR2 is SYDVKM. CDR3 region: CASNVAPYEQYF. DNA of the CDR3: TGTGCCAGCAACGTAGCCCCCTACGAGCAGTACTTC.

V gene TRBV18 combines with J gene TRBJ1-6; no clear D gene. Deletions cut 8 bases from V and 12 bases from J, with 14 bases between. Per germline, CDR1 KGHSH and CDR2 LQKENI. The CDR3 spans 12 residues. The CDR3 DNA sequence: TGTGCCAGCCGACCAGAAAGAGGACCCCTCCACTTT. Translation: CASRPERGPLHF.

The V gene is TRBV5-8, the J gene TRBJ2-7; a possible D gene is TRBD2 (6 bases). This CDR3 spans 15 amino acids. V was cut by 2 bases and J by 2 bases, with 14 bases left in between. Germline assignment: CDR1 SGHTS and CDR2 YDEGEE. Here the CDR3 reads CASSFRGSGPYEQYF. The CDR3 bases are TGTGCCAGCAGCTTTCGGGGGTCCGGTCCCTACGAGCAGTACTTC.

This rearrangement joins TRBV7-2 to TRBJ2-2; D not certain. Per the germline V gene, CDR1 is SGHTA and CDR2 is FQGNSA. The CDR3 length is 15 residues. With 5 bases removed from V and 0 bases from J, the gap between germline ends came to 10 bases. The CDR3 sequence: CASSPRPTNTGELFF. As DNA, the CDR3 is TGTGCCAGCAGCCCCCGACCCACGAACACCGGGGAGCTGTTTTTT. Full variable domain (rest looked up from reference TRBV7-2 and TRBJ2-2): GAGVSQSPSNKVTEKGKDVELRCDPISGHTALYWYRQSLGQGLEFLIYFQGNSAPDKSGLPSDRFSAERTGGSVSTLTIQRTQQEDSAVYLCASSPRPTNTGELFFGEGSRLTVL.

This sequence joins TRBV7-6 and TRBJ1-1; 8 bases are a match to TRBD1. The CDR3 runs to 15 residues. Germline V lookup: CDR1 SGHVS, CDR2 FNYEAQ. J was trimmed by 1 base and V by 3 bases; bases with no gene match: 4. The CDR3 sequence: CASSLDRAGNTEAFF. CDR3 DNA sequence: TGTGCCAGCAGCTTGGACAGGGCCGGGAACACTGAAGCTTTCTTT.